This T cell receptor beta chain derives from a study of CD8 T cells in Susac syndrome. The multiple sclerosis controls comprised treatment-naive patients whose relapsing-remitting disease was stable or active. Bulk CD8+ and CD4+ cells came from magnetic negative isolation; CD8+ TEMRA by FACS. Reverse transcription of about 0.5 to 1 ug RNA used random hexamers. TCRdb re-derived calls from the immunoSEQ multiplex PCR reads in MiXCR, one entry per CDR3 protein. The sample has 100,000 to 150,000 distinct CDR3 sequences, 75% to 90% seen once. The CDR3 length is 13 residues. V dropped 6 bases and J dropped 4 bases, with 12 bases sitting between them.

The sequence was obtained from a human donor with multiple sclerosis. This rearrangement joins TRBV12-3 or TRBV12-4 to TRBJ1-1, with unresolved D. The specimen was CD8+ T cells from PBMCs. The CDR3 here is CASRSGWVTEAFF. CDR3 in DNA: TGTGCCAGCAGATCGGGGTGGGTCACTGAAGCTTTCTTT.